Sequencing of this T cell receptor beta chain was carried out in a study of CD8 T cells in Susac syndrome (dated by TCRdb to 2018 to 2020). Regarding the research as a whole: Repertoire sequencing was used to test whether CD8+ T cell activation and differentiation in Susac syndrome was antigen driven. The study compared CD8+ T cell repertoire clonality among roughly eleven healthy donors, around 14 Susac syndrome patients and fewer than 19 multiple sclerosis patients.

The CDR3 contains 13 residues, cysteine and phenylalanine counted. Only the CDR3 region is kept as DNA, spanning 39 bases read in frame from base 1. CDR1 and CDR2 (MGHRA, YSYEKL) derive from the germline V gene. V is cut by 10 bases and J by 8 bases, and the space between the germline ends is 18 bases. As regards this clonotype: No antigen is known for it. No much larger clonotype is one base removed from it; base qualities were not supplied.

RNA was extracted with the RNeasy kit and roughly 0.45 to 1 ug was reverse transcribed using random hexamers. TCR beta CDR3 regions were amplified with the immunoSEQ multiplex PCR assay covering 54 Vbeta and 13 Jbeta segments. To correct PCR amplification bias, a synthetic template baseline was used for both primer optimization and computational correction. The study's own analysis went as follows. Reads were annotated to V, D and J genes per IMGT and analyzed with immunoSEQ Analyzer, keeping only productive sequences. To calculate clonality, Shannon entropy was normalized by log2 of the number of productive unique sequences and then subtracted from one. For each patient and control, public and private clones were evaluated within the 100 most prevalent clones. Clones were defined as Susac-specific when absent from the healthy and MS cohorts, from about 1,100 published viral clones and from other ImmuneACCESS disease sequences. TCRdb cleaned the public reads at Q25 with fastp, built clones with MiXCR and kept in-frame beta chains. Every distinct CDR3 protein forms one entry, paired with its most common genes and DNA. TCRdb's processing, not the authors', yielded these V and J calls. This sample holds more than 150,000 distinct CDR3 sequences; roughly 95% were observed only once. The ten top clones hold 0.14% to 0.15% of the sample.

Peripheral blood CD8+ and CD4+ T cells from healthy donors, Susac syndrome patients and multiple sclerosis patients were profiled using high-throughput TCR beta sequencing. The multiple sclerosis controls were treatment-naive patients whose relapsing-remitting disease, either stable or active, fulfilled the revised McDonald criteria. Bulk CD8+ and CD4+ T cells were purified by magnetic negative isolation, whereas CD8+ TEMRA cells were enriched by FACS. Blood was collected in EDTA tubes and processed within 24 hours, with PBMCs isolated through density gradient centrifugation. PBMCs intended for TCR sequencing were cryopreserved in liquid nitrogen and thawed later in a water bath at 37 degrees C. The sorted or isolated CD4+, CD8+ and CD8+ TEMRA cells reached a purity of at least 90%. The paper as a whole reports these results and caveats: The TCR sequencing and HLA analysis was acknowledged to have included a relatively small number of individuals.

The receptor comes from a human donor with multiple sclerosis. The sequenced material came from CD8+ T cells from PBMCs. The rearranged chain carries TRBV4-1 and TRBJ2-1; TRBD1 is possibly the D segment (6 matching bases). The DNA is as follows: TGCGCCACCCTCGGTACCCCAGGGGATGAGCAGTTCTTC. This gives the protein CATLGTPGDEQFF.